What follows are 20 T cell receptor beta chains derived from one specimen sequenced in a study of T cells in Graves' hyperthyroidism and ophthalmopathy. Researchers took RNA transcripts and amplified the TCR beta CDR3 regions from them. First-round RT-PCR with HTBI primers amplified the TCR CDR3 region. MiXCR, applied by TCRdb to the multiplex PCR reads, yields one record per CDR3 protein. The table records nearly 750,000 distinct CDR3 sequences, approximately 36% of them present only once. The source material was blood. Source of these receptors: a woman aged 40-49 years with Graves' hyperthyroidism.

This clonotype was picked up a small number of times. The chain combines TRBV12-3 or TRBV12-4 with TRBJ2-7, with D uncertain. The CDR3 has 11 residues. The V end was cut by 5 bases, the J end by 8 bases, with 10 bases between. CDR3 region: CASSLPPKQYF. CDR3 in DNA: TGTGCCAGCAGTCTCCCCCCCAAGCAGTACTTC.

This clonotype has ten or more counts. The rearrangement uses TRBV10-3 and TRBJ1-5, with D tentatively TRBD1 (5 bases). Germline V gene data show CDR1 as ENHRY and CDR2 as SYGVKD. The CDR3 loop spans 18 amino acids. The germline V and J ends were trimmed by 5 bases and 5 bases, with 25 bases remaining between them. The CDR3 region is CAISPRGPVRGRDQPQHF. The CDR3 region has the DNA TGTGCCATCAGTCCACGGGGCCCGGTTAGGGGCCGGGATCAGCCCCAGCATTTT.

This clonotype showed up many times. The chain uses TRBV2 and TRBJ1-2; D not certain. The CDR3 is made up of 14 amino acids. Germline CDR1 is SNHLY and CDR2 is FYNNEI. V shed 4 bases and J shed 2 bases, with 11 bases lying between them. In DNA form, the CDR3 reads TGTGCCAGCAGTGTAGGCACGGTAAACTATGGCTACACCTTC. It specifies CASSVGTVNYGYTF.

This clonotype was counted a few times. At one boundary the junction diverges from the germline segment, which might be a read error. J is TRBJ1-1 and V is TRBV6-4; D not certain. There are 14 residues in the CDR3. Per germline, CDR1 MRHNA and CDR2 SNTAGT. In DNA form, the CDR3 reads TGCGCCAGCACTCCGAGTACGATGAACACTGAAGCTTTCTTT. The encoded protein is CASTPSTMNTEAFF.

This clonotype was seen repeatedly, ten times or more. This chain joins TRBV29-1 and TRBJ1-2; D is undetermined. This CDR3 is 13 amino acids long. Germline V gene sequence: CDR1 SQVTM, CDR2 ANQGSEA. V lost 3 bases and J 1 base, leaving 9 bases between the germline ends. For the CDR3, the DNA is TGCAGCGTTGAGCAGGCGGATAACTATGGCTACACCTTC. It translates to CSVEQADNYGYTF.

This clonotype has just a few counts. The chain links TRBV14 to TRBJ1-1; D perhaps matches TRBD1 (5 bases). The CDR3 runs to 16 residues. Germline V gives CDR1 SGHDN, CDR2 FVKESK. Trimming cost V 2 bases and J 4 bases, with 17 bases left between them. The CDR3 DNA is TGTGCCAGCAGCCAATGGCCCAGGGTCGGAAGCACTGAAGCTTTCTTT. The encoded protein is CASSQWPRVGSTEAFF.

This rearrangement joins TRBV6-1 to TRBJ2-7, with 8 nucleotides matching TRBD2. Germline CDR1 and CDR2: MNHNS and SASEGT. The ends lost 6 bases at V and 2 bases at J; junction bases unmatched: 18. This CDR3 is built from 18 residues. The CDR3 loop is CASSQAPGGGSTAYEQYF. In nucleotides, the CDR3 is TGTGCCAGCAGCCAAGCCCCCGGGGGGGGCTCCACCGCCTACGAGCAGTACTTC.

CDR3 loop: CASSLRSGLGLYGYTF. CDR3 bases: TGTGCCAGCAGTTTAAGGTCAGGACTCGGCCTCTATGGCTACACCTTC. V and J are TRBV28 and TRBJ1-2; D unresolved. This CDR3 is built from 16 residues. Trimming cost V 2 bases and J 4 bases, with 17 bases left between them. CDR1 is MDHEN, CDR2 SYDVKM, per germline.

The CDR3 loop is CSLGPDTEAFF. As DNA, the CDR3 is TGCAGCTTAGGGCCGGACACTGAAGCTTTCTTT. The V gene is TRBV29-1, the J gene TRBJ1-1; D gene unclear. Trimming took off 8 bases at V and 3 bases at J, with 10 bases between the two ends. The germline gives CDR1 SQVTM, CDR2 ANQGSEA. The CDR3 spans 11 residues.

This clonotype was counted many times. The CDR3 spells CASSDRGIYEQYF. In DNA form, the CDR3 reads TGTGCCAGCAGTGATCGGGGTATCTACGAGCAGTACTTC. The rearrangement links TRBV25-1 to TRBJ2-7, with D perhaps TRBD2 (5 bases). Germline V gene sequence: CDR1 MGHDK, CDR2 SYGVNS. This CDR3 has 13 amino acids. The V end lost 3 bases, the J end lost 3 bases, and 9 bases lay between the germline ends.

The genes are TRBV25-1 and TRBJ2-5, with D maybe TRBD1 (5 bases). CDR1 MGHDK and CDR2 SYGVNS come from the germline V gene. The CDR3 contains 15 residues. Deletions cut 6 bases from V and 5 bases from J, with 19 bases between. CDR3 sequence: CASSANTQGRETQYF. In DNA, the CDR3 is TGTGCCAGCAGCGCGAATACTCAGGGCCGTGAGACCCAGTACTTC.

Note on this clonotype: Sequence at one end of the junction differs from germline and may be a read error. The chain joins TRBV9 to TRBJ2-6; unclear D gene. The CDR3 contains 18 residues. Germline V gives CDR1 SGDLS, CDR2 YYNGEE. CDR3 in DNA: TGCGCCAGCAGCTTCGACTTCCAATACCCTAAGCGGGCCAACGTCCTGACTTTC. Translation: CASSFDFQYPKRANVLTF.

Turning to this clonotype: This clone may be a read error of a much larger clone one base away. The chain joins TRBV20-1 to TRBJ2-7; D is uncertain. Germline CDR1 and CDR2: DFQATT and SNEGSKA (reference sequence). V lost 5 bases to trimming and J lost 7 bases, with 24 bases between them. CDR3 length: 15 residues. The CDR3 DNA sequence: TGCAGTGCTCCCTCCCCCCTTCTGGGTCCGTATGAGCAGTACTTC. Encoded protein: CSAPSPLLGPYEQYF.

In this sample, this clonotype turned up many times. This rearrangement joins TRBV4-1 to TRBJ2-7; 8 positions match TRBD1. CDR1 is MGHRA and CDR2 is YSYEKL in the germline V gene. V was clipped by 4 bases and J by 5 bases; unmatched bases: 7. This CDR3 spans 14 amino acids. The CDR3 loop is CASSPSGGNNEQYF. DNA for the CDR3: TGCGCCAGCAGCCCCTCAGGGGGCAACAACGAGCAGTACTTC.

DNA of the CDR3: TGTGCCAGCACCTTGGGTGGTAGCGAGAGCTCTGGAAACACCATATATTTT. Amino acid sequence: CASTLGGSESSGNTIYF. The chain has TRBV7-2 and TRBJ1-3; D is undetermined. Trimming cost V 7 bases and J 0 bases, with 19 bases left between them. Germline V gene sequence: CDR1 SGHTA, CDR2 FQGNSA. This CDR3 is 17 amino acids long.

This rearrangement joins TRBV10-1 to TRBJ2-7; D perhaps matches TRBD1 (6 bases). Trimming shortened V by 8 bases and J by 5 bases, and 13 bases separated the two germline ends. The CDR3 sequence is 12 residues long. Germline CDR1 is WNHNN and CDR2 is SYGVQD (reference sequence). The CDR3 region is CASGQGRDEQYF. The CDR3, as DNA: TGCGCCAGCGGCCAGGGGAGAGACGAGCAGTACTTC.

The CDR3 sequence is CASSHGPGQGLNTEAFF. The DNA for the CDR3 is TGCGCCAGCAGCCACGGTCCCGGACAGGGGCTGAACACTGAAGCTTTCTTT. V is TRBV29-1 and J is TRBJ1-1, with 9 positions matching TRBD1. Germline V gene data show CDR1 as SQVTM and CDR2 as ANQGSEA. The CDR3 runs 17 residues.

The rearrangement links TRBV7-9 to TRBJ2-7; 7 bases line up with TRBD2. CDR3 length: 15 residues. With V trimmed by 5 bases and J by 4 bases, 11 bases remained unmatched. The germline V gene has CDR1 SEHNR and CDR2 FQNEAQ (reference sequence). DNA for the CDR3: TGTGCCAGCAGCCCTAGCGGTTTGGGGTTTTACGAGCAGTACTTC. It specifies CASSPSGLGFYEQYF.

This clonotype was counted many times. V gene TRBV10-3 combines with J gene TRBJ2-7, with 9 bases identical to TRBD1. CDR1 ENHRY and CDR2 SYGVKD come from the germline V gene. The CDR3 covers 13 residues. J was trimmed by 3 bases and V by 10 bases; bases with no gene match: 7. In DNA form, the CDR3 reads TGTGCCACTGCCTGGGACAGGGACTACGAGCAGTACTTC. Its translation is CATAWDRDYEQYF.

There are many counts of this clonotype. The chain carries TRBV2 and TRBJ1-1; D is unresolved. Germline V CDR1 and CDR2: SNHLY, FYNNEI. The V gene lost 2 bases and the J gene lost 5 bases, with 12 bases spanning the gap. This CDR3 comprises 14 residues. The DNA of the CDR3 is TGTGCCAGCAGTGAATCTAATATGTATACTGAAGCTTTCTTT. It codes for CASSESNMYTEAFF.